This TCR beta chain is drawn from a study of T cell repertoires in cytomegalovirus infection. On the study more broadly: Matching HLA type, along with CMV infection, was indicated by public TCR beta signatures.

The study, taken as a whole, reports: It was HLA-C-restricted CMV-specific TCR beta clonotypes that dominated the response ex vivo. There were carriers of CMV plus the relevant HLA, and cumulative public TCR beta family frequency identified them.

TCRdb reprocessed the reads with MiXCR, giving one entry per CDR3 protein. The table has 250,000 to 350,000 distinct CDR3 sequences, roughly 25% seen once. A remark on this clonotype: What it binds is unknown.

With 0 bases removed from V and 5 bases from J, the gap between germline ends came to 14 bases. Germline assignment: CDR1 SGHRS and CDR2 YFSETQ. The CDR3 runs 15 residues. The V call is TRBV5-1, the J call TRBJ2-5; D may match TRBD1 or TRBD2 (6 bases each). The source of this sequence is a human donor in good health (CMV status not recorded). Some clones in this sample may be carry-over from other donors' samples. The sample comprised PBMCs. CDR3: CASSLVGGTGETQYF. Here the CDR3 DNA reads TGCGCCAGCAGCTTGGTGGGGGGCACCGGGGAGACCCAGTACTTC.